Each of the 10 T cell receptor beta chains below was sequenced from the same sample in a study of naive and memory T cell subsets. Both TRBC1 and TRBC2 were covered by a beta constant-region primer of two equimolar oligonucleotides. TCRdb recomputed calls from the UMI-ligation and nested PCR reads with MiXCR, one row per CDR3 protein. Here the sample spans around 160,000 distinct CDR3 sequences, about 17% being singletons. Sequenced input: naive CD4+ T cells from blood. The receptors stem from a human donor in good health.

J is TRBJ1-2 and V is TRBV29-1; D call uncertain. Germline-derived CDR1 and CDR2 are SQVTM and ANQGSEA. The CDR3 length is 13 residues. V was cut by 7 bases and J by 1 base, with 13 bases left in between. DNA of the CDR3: TGCAGCGGATCAGATCAGAGTAACTATGGCTACACCTTC. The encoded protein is CSGSDQSNYGYTF.

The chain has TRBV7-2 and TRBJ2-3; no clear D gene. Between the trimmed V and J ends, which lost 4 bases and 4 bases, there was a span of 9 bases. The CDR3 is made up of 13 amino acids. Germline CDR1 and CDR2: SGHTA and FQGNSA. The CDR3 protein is CASSSPVPDTQYF. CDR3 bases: TGTGCCAGCAGCTCACCCGTCCCAGATACGCAGTATTTT.

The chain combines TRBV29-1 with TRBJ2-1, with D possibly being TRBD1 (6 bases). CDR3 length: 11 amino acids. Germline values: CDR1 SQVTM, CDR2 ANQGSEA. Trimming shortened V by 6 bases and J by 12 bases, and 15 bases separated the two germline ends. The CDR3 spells CSVEQGRGQFF. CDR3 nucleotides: TGCAGCGTAGAACAGGGTCGGGGGCAGTTCTTC.

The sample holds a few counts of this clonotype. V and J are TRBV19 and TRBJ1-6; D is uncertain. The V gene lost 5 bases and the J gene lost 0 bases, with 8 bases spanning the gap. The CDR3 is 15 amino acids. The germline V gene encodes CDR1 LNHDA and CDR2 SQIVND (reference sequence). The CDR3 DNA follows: TGTGCCAGTAGTCTCCAGCCCTCCTATAATTCACCCCTCCACTTT. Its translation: CASSLQPSYNSPLHF.

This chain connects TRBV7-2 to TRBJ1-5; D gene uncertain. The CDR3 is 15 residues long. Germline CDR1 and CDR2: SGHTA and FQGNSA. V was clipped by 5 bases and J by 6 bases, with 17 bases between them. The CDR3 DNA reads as TGTGCCAGCAGCGCCCGGATAGGGCAAAGTCAGCCCCAGCATTTT. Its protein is CASSARIGQSQPQHF.

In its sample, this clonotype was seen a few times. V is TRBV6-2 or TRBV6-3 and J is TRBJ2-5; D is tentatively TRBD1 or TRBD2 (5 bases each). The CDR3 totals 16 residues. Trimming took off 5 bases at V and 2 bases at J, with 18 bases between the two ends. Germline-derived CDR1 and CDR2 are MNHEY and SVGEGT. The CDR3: CASSTPPGRLQETQYF. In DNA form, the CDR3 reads TGTGCCAGCAGTACGCCCCCGGGACGCCTACAAGAGACCCAGTACTTC.

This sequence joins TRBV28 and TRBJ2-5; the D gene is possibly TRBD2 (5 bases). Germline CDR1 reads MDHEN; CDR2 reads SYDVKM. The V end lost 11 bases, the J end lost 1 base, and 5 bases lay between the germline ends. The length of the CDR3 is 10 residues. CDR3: CAGGQETQYF. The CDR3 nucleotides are TGTGCCGGAGGCCAAGAGACCCAGTACTTC.

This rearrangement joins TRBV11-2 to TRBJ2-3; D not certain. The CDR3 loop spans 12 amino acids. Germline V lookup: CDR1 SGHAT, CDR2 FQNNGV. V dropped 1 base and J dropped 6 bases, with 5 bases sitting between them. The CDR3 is CASSLVHDTQYF. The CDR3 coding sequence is TGTGCCAGCAGCTTAGTCCATGATACGCAGTATTTT.

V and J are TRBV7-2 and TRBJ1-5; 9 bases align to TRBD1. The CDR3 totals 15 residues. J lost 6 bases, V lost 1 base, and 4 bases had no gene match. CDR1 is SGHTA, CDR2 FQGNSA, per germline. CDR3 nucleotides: TGTGCCAGCAGCTTAGTACAGGGGGCGGGTCAGCCCCAGCATTTT. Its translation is CASSLVQGAGQPQHF.

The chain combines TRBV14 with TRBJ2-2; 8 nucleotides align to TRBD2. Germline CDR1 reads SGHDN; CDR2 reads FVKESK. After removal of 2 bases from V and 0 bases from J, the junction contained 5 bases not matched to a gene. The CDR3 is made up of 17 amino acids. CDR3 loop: CASSQIVGRANTGELFF. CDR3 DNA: TGTGCCAGCAGCCAAATTGTCGGGAGGGCGAACACCGGGGAGCTGTTTTTT.